This TCR beta chain is from a study of cytotoxic CD8 clonotypes in ibrutinib-treated CLL. Germline-derived CDR1 and CDR2 are SQVTM and ANQGSEA. Trimming pared 3 bases from V and 4 bases from J, leaving 10 bases between. CDR3 length: 13 amino acids. Data came from immunoSEQ multiplex PCR; TCRdb stores just in-frame clones and leaves some out. The sample consists of about 58,000 clones, 71% of them appearing once. This clone was found a few times. This clonotype originated in a human donor with chronic lymphocytic leukemia. This chain links TRBV29-1 with TRBJ1-3, with unresolved D. Here the sequenced sample was PBMCs, taken after 12 months of ibrutinib treatment. This chain's CDR3 is CSVESWSGNTIYF. The CDR3 DNA sequence: TGCAGCGTTGAGTCCTGGTCCGGAAACACCATATATTTT.